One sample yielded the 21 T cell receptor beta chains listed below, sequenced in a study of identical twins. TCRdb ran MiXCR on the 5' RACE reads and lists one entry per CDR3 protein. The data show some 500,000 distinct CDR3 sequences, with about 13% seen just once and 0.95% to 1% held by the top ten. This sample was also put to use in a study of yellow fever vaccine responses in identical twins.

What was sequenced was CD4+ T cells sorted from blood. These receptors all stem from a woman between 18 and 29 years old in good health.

The CDR3 region is CASSTPGQGVIGELFF. In nucleotides, the CDR3 is TGTGCCAGTAGTACACCGGGACAGGGGGTAATCGGGGAGCTGTTTTTT. This chain connects TRBV19 to TRBJ2-2; TRBD1 aligns across 11 bases. CDR1 and CDR2 from the germline V gene are LNHDA and SQIVND (reference sequence). Trimming took 4 bases from V and 7 from J; bases not matched to a gene: 8. This CDR3 contains 16 residues.

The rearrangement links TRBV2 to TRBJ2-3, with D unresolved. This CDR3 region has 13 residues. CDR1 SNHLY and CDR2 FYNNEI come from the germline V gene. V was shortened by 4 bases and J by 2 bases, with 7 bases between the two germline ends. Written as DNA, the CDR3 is TGTGCCAGCAGTGGGTTCATCACAGATACGCAGTATTTT. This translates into CASSGFITDTQYF.

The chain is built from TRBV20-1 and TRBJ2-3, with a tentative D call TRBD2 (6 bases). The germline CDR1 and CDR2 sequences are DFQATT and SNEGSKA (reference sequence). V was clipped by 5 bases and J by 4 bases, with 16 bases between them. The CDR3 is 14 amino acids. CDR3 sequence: CSAPRGGDADTQYF. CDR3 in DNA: TGCAGTGCTCCTAGGGGCGGGGACGCAGATACGCAGTATTTT.

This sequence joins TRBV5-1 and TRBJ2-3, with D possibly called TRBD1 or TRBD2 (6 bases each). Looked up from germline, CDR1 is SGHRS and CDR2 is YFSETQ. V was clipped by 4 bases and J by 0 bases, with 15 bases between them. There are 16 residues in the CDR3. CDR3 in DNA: TGCGCCAGCAGCCCGGAGGGGGGCCTTAGCACAGATACGCAGTATTTT. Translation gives CASSPEGGLSTDTQYF.

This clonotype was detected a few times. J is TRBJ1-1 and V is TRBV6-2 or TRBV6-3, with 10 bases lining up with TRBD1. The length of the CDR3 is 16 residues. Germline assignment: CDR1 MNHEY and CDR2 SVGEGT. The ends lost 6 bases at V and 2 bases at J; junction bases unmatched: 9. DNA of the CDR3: TGTGCCAGCAGAAGAGGTGGGACAGGGGAAAACACTGAAGCTTTCTTT. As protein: CASRRGGTGENTEAFF.

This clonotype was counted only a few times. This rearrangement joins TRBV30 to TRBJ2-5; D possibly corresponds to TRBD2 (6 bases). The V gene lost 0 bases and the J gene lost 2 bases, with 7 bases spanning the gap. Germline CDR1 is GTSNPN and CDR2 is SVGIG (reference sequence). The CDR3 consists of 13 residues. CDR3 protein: CAWSVGRQETQYF. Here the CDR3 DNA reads TGTGCCTGGAGTGTGGGGAGGCAAGAGACCCAGTACTTC.

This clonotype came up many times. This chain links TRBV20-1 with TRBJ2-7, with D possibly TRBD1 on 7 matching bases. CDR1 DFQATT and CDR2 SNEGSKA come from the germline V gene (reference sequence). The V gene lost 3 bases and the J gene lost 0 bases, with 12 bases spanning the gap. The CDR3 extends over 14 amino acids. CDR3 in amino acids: CSASRQGGSYEQYF. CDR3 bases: TGCAGTGCTAGTCGTCAGGGGGGCTCCTACGAGCAGTACTTC.

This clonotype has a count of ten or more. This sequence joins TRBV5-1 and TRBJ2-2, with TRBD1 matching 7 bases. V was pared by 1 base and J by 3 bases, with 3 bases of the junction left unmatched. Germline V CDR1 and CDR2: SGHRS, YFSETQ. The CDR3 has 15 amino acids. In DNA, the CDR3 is TGCGCCAGCAGCTTGACAGGGGCCGACACCGGGGAGCTGTTTTTT. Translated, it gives CASSLTGADTGELFF. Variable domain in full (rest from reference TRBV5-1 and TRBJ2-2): KAGVTQTPRYLIKTRGQQVTLSCSPISGHRSVSWYQQTPGQGLQFLFEYFSETQRNKGNFPGRFSGRQFSNSRSEMNVSTLELGDSALYLCASSLTGADTGELFFGEGSRLTVL.

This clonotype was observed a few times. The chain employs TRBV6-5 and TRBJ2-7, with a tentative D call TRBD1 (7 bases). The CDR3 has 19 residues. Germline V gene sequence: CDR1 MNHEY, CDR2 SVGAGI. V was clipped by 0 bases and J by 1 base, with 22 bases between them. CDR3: CASSYSNRGQGGPSYEQYF. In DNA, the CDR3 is TGTGCCAGCAGTTACTCGAATCGTGGTCAGGGGGGCCCATCCTACGAGCAGTACTTC.

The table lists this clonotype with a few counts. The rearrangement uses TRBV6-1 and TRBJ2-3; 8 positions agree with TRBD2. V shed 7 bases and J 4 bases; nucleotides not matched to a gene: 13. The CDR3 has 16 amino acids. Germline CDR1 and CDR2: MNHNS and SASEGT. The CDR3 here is CASIQRESRSSDTQYF. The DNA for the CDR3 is TGTGCCAGCATCCAGCGGGAGTCAAGGTCTTCAGATACGCAGTATTTT.

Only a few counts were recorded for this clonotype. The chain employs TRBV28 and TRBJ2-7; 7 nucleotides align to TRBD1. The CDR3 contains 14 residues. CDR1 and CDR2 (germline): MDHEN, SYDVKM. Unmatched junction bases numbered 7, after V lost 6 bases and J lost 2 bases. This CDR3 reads CASRSGTATYEQYF. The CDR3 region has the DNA TGTGCCAGCAGATCCGGGACAGCGACCTACGAGCAGTACTTC.

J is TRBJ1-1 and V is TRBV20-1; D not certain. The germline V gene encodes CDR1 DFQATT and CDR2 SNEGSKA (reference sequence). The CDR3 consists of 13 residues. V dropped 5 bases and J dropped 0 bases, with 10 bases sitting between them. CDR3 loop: CSAEHGMNTEAFF. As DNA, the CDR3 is TGCAGTGCTGAACACGGTATGAACACTGAAGCTTTCTTT.

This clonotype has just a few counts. The CDR3 region has the DNA TGTGCCAGCTCACCGGGACAGTTCTACGAGCAGTACTTC. Translated: CASSPGQFYEQYF. The gene calls are TRBV18 and TRBJ2-7, with 7 bases aligning to TRBD1. V lost 3 bases and J lost 3; bases outside the gene matches: 2. The CDR3 totals 13 residues. Germline CDR1 reads KGHSH; CDR2 reads LQKENI.

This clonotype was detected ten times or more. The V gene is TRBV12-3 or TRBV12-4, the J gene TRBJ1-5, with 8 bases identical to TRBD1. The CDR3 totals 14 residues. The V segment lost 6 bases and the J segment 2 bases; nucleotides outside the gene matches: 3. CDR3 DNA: TGTGCCAGCAGCCGGGACAGGCGCAATCAGCCCCAGCATTTT. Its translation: CASSRDRRNQPQHF.

CDR3 region: CASSEAAGVAGQLAKNIQYF. In nucleotides, the CDR3 is TGTGCCAGCAGTGAAGCCGCCGGAGTAGCGGGTCAACTAGCCAAAAACATTCAGTACTTC. The chain recombines TRBV6-1 with TRBJ2-4; 7 positions agree with TRBD2. Trimming took 0 bases from V and 0 from J; bases not matched to a gene: 14. The CDR3 runs 20 residues. CDR1 is MNHNS, CDR2 SASEGT, per germline.

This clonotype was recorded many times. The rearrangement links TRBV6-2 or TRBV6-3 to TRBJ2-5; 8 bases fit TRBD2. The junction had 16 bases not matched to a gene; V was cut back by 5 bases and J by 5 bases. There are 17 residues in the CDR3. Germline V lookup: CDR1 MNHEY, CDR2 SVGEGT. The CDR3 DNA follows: TGTGCCAGCAGTCCACGGAAGCGGGAGTCACGAACGGAGACCCAGTACTTC. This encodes CASSPRKRESRTETQYF.

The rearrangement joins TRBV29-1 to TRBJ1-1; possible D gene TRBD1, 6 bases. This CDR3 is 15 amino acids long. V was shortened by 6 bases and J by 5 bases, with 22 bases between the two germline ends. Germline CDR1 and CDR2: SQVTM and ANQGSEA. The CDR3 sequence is CSVLDVPGHETEAFF. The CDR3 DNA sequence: TGCAGCGTACTAGACGTCCCGGGACATGAAACTGAAGCTTTCTTT. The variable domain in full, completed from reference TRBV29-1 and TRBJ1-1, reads SAVISQKPSRDICQRGTSLTIQCQVDSQVTMMFWYRQQPGQSLTLIATANQGSEATYESGFVIDKFPISRPNLTFSTLTVSNMSPEDSSIYLCSVLDVPGHETEAFFGQGTRLTVV.

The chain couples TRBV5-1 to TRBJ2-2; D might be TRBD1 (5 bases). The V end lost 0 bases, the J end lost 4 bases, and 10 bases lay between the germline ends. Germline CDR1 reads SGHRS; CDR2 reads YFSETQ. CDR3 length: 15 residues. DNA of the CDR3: TGCGCCAGCAGCTTGGGACAGAAATTCACCGGGGAGCTGTTTTTT. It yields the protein CASSLGQKFTGELFF.

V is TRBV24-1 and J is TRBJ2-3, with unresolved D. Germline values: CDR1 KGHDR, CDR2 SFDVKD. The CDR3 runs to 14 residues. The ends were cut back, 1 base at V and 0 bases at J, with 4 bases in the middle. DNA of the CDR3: TGTGCCACCAGTGATTTTACCAGCACAGATACGCAGTATTTT. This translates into CATSDFTSTDTQYF.

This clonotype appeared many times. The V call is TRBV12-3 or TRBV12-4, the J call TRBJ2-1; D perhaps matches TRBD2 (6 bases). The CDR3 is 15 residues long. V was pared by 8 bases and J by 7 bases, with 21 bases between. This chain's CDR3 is CASLARDFTLNEQFF. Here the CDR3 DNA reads TGTGCCAGCTTAGCGAGGGACTTCACCTTGAATGAGCAGTTCTTC.

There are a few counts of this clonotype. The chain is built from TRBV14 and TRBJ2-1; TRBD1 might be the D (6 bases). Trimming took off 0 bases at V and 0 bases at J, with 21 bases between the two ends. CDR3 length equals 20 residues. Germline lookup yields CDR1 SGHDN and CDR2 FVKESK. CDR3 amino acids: CASSQDGFRGSLSSYNEQFF. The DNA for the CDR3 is TGTGCCAGCAGCCAAGATGGTTTTAGGGGGAGCCTGAGCTCCTACAATGAGCAGTTCTTC.